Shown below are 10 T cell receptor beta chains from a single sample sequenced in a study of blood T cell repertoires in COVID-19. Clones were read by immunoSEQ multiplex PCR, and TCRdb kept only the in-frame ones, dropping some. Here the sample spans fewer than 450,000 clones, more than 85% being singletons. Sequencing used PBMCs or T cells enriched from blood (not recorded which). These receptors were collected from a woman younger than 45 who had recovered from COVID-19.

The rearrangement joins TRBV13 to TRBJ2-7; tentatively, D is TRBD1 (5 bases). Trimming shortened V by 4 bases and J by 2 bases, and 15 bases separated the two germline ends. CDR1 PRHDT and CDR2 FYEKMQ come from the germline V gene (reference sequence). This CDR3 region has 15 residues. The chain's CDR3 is CASSSRDRVAYEQYF. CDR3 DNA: TGTGCCAGCAGCTCCAGAGACAGAGTAGCCTACGAGCAGTACTTC.

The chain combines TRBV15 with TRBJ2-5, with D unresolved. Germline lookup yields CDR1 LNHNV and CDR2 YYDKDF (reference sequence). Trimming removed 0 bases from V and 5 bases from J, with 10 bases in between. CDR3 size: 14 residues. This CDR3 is CATSRDRLKETQYF. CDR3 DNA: TGTGCCACCAGCAGAGATAGACTGAAGGAGACCCAGTACTTC.

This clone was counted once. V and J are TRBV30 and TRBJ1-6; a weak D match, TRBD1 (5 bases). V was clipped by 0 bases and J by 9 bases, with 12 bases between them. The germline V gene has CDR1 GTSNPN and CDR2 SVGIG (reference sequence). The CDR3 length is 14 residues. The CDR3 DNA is TGTGCCTGGAGTGTCCAGGGTGTTGGTTCACCCCTCCACTTT. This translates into CAWSVQGVGSPLHF.

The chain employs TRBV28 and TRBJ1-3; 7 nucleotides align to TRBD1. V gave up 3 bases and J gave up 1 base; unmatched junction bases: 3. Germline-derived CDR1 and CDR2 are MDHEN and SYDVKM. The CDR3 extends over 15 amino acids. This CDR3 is CASSFRGWSGNTIYF. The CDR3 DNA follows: TGTGCCAGCAGTTTCAGGGGGTGGTCTGGAAACACCATATATTTT.

The CDR3 protein is CASSPGGTTGELFF. The CDR3 bases are TGTGCCAGCAGTCCCGGGGGGACCACCGGGGAGCTGTTTTTT. The rearrangement links TRBV2 to TRBJ2-2; 7 bases are a match to TRBD2. This CDR3 spans 14 amino acids. Germline V gene sequence: CDR1 SNHLY, CDR2 FYNNEI. The ends lost 5 bases at V and 4 bases at J; junction bases unmatched: 4. The full variable domain, completed using reference TRBV2 and TRBJ2-2, is EPEVTQTPSHQVTQMGQEVILRCVPISNHLYFYWYRQILGQKVEFLVSFYNNEISEKSEIFDDQFSVERPDGSNFTLKIRSTKLEDSAMYFCASSPGGTTGELFFGEGSRLTVL.

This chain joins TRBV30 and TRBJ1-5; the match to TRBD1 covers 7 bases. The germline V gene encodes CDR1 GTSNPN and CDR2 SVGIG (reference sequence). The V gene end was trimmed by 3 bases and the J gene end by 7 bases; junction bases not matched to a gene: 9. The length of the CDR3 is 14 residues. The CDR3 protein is CAWSHGQAGQPQHF. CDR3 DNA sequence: TGTGCCTGGAGCCACGGACAGGCGGGCCAGCCCCAGCATTTT.

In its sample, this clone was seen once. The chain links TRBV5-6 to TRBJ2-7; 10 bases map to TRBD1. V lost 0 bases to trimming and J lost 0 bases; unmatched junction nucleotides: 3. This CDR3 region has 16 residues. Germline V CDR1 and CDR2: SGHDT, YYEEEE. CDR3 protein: CASSLAGQGTSYEQYF. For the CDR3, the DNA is TGTGCCAGCAGCTTGGCGGGACAGGGGACCTCCTACGAGCAGTACTTC. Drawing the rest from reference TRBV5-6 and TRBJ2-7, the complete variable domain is DAGVTQSPTHLIKTRGQQVTLRCSPKSGHDTVSWYQQALGQGPQFIFQYYEEEERQRGNFPDRFSGHQFPNYSSELNVNALLLGDSALYLCASSLAGQGTSYEQYFGPGTRLTVT.

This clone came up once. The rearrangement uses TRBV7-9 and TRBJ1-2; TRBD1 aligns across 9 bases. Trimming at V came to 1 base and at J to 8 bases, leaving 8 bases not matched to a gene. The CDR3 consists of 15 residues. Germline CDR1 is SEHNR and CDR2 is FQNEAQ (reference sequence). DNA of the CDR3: TGTGCCAGCAGCTTAGGGCCCGGGACAGGGAAAGGCTACACCTTC. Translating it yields CASSLGPGTGKGYTF.

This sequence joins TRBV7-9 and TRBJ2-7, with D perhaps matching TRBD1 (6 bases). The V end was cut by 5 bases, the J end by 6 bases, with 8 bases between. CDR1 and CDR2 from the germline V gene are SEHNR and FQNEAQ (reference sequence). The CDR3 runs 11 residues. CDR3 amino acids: CASSPGAEQYF. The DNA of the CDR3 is TGTGCCAGCAGCCCAGGGGCCGAGCAGTACTTC. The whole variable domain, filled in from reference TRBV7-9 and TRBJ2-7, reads DTGVSQNPRHKITKRGQNVTFRCDPISEHNRLYWYRQTLGQGPEFLTYFQNEAQLEKSRLLSDRFSAERPKGSFSTLEIQRTEQGDSAMYLCASSPGAEQYFGPGTRLTVT.

CDR3 DNA: TGTGCCAGCAGTTTGGAGAACACCATATATTTT. Protein product: CASSLENTIYF. The chain is built from TRBV28 and TRBJ1-3; D call uncertain. Germline CDR1 MDHEN, CDR2 SYDVKM. The CDR3 covers 11 residues. V was shortened by 3 bases and J by 7 bases, with 4 bases between the two germline ends.